The 18 T cell receptor beta chains reported below all come from one sample, sequenced in a study of technical replicates of blood from a few donors. Only in-frame clones appear in the TCRdb table, and some are missing; sequencing was by immunoSEQ multiplex PCR. The sample has roughly 76,000 clones; approximately 86% are singletons. The material sequenced was PBMCs. Receptors originate from a human donor in good health. Some clones in this sample may be carry-over from other donors' samples.

In its sample, this clone was seen a few times. The chain joins TRBV7-9 to TRBJ2-7, with 7 bases aligning to TRBD2. The trim removed 0 bases at V and 0 bases at J, leaving 5 bases unmatched. CDR1 is SEHNR and CDR2 is FQNEAQ in the germline V gene (reference sequence). This CDR3 spans 16 amino acids. The CDR3 coding sequence is TGTGCCAGCAGCTTAGCGGTCGGACTAGGCTCCTACGAGCAGTACTTC. Protein: CASSLAVGLGSYEQYF.

The chain joins TRBV5-1 to TRBJ1-1, with TRBD1 identical over 8 bases. The germline gives CDR1 SGHRS, CDR2 YFSETQ. The CDR3 runs 19 residues. Germline trimming cut 0 bases from V and 0 bases from J; bases unmatched to any gene: 13. This CDR3 reads CASSLGAGGKRGVNTEAFF. The CDR3 region has the DNA TGCGCCAGCAGCTTGGGCGCAGGGGGCAAGCGAGGGGTGAACACTGAAGCTTTCTTT.

In nucleotides, the CDR3 is TGTGCCAGCAGCTTAGACACGGTTGAGACCCAGTACTTC. Its translation is CASSLDTVETQYF. The chain joins TRBV7-3 to TRBJ2-5; no reliable D call. Trimming stripped 2 bases from V and 5 bases from J, with 9 bases between. Germline values: CDR1 SGHTA, CDR2 FQGTGA. CDR3 length equals 13 residues.

The CDR3 loop reads CASSWAGIRVAEAFF. The CDR3 DNA is TGTGCCAGCAGCTGGGCTGGGATCAGGGTGGCTGAAGCTTTCTTT. The chain joins TRBV5-6 to TRBJ1-1; perhaps TRBD1 as D (5 bases). Germline assignment: CDR1 SGHDT and CDR2 YYEEEE. V was clipped by 3 bases and J by 6 bases, with 18 bases between them. CDR3 length: 15 amino acids.

A few counts support this clone. The chain links TRBV2 to TRBJ1-3, with 7 bases matching TRBD1. The CDR3 is made up of 19 amino acids. The germline CDR1 and CDR2 sequences are SNHLY and FYNNEI. The V segment lost 5 bases and the J segment 1 base; nucleotides outside the gene matches: 17. The chain's CDR3 is CASSYTGVLIPLSGNTIYF. The CDR3 nucleotides read TGTGCCAGCAGTTATACAGGGGTCCTAATACCCCTATCTGGAAACACCATATATTTT. Complete variable domain (other parts from reference TRBV2 and TRBJ1-3): EPEVTQTPSHQVTQMGQEVILRCVPISNHLYFYWYRQILGQKVEFLVSFYNNEISEKSEIFDDQFSVERPDGSNFTLKIRSTKLEDSAMYFCASSYTGVLIPLSGNTIYFGEGSWLTVV.

The chain is built from TRBV25-1 and TRBJ2-1, with a weak D call TRBD2 (6 bases). CDR1 and CDR2 from the germline V gene are MGHDK and SYGVNS. Trimming shortened V by 7 bases and J by 7 bases, and 17 bases separated the two germline ends. The CDR3 consists of 14 residues. The CDR3 reads CASMAASVSNEQFF. In nucleotides, the CDR3 is TGTGCCAGCATGGCGGCTAGCGTGTCAAATGAGCAGTTCTTC.

The J gene is TRBJ1-5, the V gene TRBV7-9; no clear D. Between the trimmed V and J ends, which lost 4 bases and 4 bases, there was a span of 8 bases. The CDR3 is 13 amino acids. Germline V lookup: CDR1 SEHNR, CDR2 FQNEAQ (reference sequence). This CDR3 is CASSSTGNQPQHF. For the CDR3, the DNA is TGTGCCAGCAGCTCTACGGGGAATCAGCCCCAGCATTTT.

V and J are TRBV6-4 and TRBJ2-3; 16 bases match TRBD2. The junction had 11 bases not matched to a gene; V was cut back by 2 bases and J by 0 bases. CDR1 and CDR2 from the germline V gene are MRHNA and SNTAGT. The CDR3 consists of 21 residues. CDR3 nucleotides: TGTGCCAGCAGTGACCGGGGGTCGGGACTAGCGGGAGGGCGGAGCACAGATACGCAGTATTTT. Encoded protein: CASSDRGSGLAGGRSTDTQYF.

This clone was seen a few times. The chain combines TRBV6-6 with TRBJ2-1; D unresolved. Germline lookup yields CDR1 MNHNY and CDR2 SVGAGI (reference sequence). CDR3 size: 14 residues. V lost 5 bases, J lost 5 bases, and 13 bases lay in between. CDR3 coding DNA: TGTGCCAGCAGTCCCCTCAGAAGCGACAATGAGCAGTTCTTC. As protein: CASSPLRSDNEQFF.

The chain links TRBV7-2 to TRBJ2-5; tentative D call: TRBD2 (5 bases). V was pared by 4 bases and J by 9 bases, with 9 bases between. Germline-derived CDR1 and CDR2 are SGHTA and FQGNSA. The CDR3 extends over 11 amino acids. CDR3 in amino acids: CASSWMEAQYF. As DNA, the CDR3 is TGTGCCAGCAGCTGGATGGAGGCCCAGTACTTC.

V is TRBV6-6 and J is TRBJ2-3; the D gene is possibly TRBD2 (5 bases). The CDR3 is 13 amino acids. In germline, CDR1 is MNHNY, CDR2 SVGAGI (reference sequence). V was cut by 6 bases and J by 8 bases, with 15 bases left in between. The CDR3: CASSPQRETTQYF. As DNA, the CDR3 is TGTGCCAGCAGCCCTCAGAGGGAGACTACGCAGTATTTT.

The chain links TRBV27 to TRBJ1-6; 8 bases match TRBD1. V lost 4 bases and J lost 6; bases outside the gene matches: 14. CDR1 is MNHEY, CDR2 SMNVEV, per germline (reference sequence). CDR3 length: 18 residues. The CDR3 sequence is CASSSNVPGQERNSPLHF. Written as DNA, the CDR3 is TGTGCCAGCAGTTCAAACGTTCCGGGACAGGAACGTAATTCACCCCTCCACTTT.

This clone was seen a few times. J is TRBJ2-2 and V is TRBV5-8; 10 nucleotides align to TRBD2. The CDR3 runs to 15 residues. CDR1 is SGHTS, CDR2 YDEGEE, per germline. Trimming at V came to 4 bases and at J to 1 base, leaving 1 base not matched to a gene. CDR3 residues: CASSRTSGNTGELFF. In DNA, the CDR3 is TGTGCCAGCAGCCGGACTAGCGGGAACACCGGGGAGCTGTTTTTT.

This clone has just a few counts. The chain has TRBV19 and TRBJ1-6; D might be TRBD1 (5 bases). Per the germline V gene, CDR1 is LNHDA and CDR2 is SQIVND (reference sequence). The CDR3 runs to 15 residues. V was shortened by 3 bases and J by 7 bases, with 13 bases between the two germline ends. The CDR3 region has the DNA TGTGCCAGTAGTATCACGGGACTTTCCAATTCACCCCTCCACTTT. This codes for CASSITGLSNSPLHF.

This chain links TRBV29-1 with TRBJ2-6; D unclear. Germline assignment: CDR1 SQVTM and CDR2 ANQGSEA. This CDR3 contains 13 residues. V was shortened by 4 bases and J by 4 bases, with 8 bases between the two germline ends. CDR3 DNA: TGCAGCGTTGTCGAGCCCGGGGCCAACGTCCTGACTTTC. Translated, it gives CSVVEPGANVLTF.

The V and J genes are TRBV5-6 and TRBJ1-3, with D perhaps TRBD1 (5 bases). There are 17 residues in the CDR3. V lost 0 bases to trimming and J lost 0 bases, with 13 bases between them. Germline V gene sequence: CDR1 SGHDT, CDR2 YYEEEE. In nucleotides, the CDR3 is TGTGCCAGCAGCTTGGGGGGCATCGGACGCTCTGGAAACACCATATATTTT. Translated: CASSLGGIGRSGNTIYF.

The chain carries TRBV7-2 and TRBJ1-1; possibly TRBD1 for D (5 bases). The CDR3 length is 15 residues. Germline CDR1 and CDR2: SGHTA and FQGNSA. Trimming removed 1 base at V and 0 bases at J, with 9 bases between. CDR3 amino acids: CASSLEKGLNTEAFF. As DNA, the CDR3 is TGTGCCAGCAGCTTAGAGAAGGGGCTGAACACTGAAGCTTTCTTT. Using reference TRBV7-2 and TRBJ1-1 for the parts outside the CDR3, the full variable domain is GAGVSQSPSNKVTEKGKDVELRCDPISGHTALYWYRQSLGQGLEFLIYFQGNSAPDKSGLPSDRFSAERTGGSVSTLTIQRTQQEDSAVYLCASSLEKGLNTEAFFGQGTRLTVV.

This sequence joins TRBV27 and TRBJ2-1, with 12 bases aligning to TRBD1. J lost 8 bases, V lost 5 bases, and 10 bases had no gene match. Germline lookup yields CDR1 MNHEY and CDR2 SMNVEV (reference sequence). The CDR3 runs to 16 residues. The CDR3 protein is CASSPPGTGGRDEQFF. In DNA form, the CDR3 reads TGTGCCAGCAGTCCGCCCGGGACAGGGGGCCGGGATGAGCAGTTCTTC.